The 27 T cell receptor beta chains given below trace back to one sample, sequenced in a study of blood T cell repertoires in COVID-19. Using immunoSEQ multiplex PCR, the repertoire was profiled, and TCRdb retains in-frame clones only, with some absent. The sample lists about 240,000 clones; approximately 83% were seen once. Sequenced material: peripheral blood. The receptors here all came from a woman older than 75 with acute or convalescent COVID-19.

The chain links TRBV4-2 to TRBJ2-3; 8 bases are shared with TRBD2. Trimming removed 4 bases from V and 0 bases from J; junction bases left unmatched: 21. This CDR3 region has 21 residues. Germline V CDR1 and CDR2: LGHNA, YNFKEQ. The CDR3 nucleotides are TGTGCCAGCAGCCGAGGGAGTTTAGGGGCGGGGGGCCCTTTTAGCACAGATACGCAGTATTTT. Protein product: CASSRGSLGAGGPFSTDTQYF.

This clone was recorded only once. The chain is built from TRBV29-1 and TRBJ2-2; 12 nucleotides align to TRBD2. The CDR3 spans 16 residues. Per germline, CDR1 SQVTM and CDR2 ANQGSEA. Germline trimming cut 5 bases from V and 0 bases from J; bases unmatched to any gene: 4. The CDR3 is CSVLASGGANTGELFF. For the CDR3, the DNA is TGCAGCGTTTTAGCTAGCGGGGGGGCGAACACCGGGGAGCTGTTTTTT.

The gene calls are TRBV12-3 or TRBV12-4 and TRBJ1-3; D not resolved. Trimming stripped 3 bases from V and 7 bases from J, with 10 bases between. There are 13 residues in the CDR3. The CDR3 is CASSFGLLNTIYF. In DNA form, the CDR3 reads TGTGCCAGCAGTTTCGGACTCTTGAACACCATATATTTT.

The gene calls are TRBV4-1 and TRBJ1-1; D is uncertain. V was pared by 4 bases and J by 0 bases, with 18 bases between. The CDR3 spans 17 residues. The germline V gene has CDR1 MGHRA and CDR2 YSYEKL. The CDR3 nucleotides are TGCGCCAGCAGCCTTTTTTCCGGCCGGGAGATGAACACTGAAGCTTTCTTT. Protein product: CASSLFSGREMNTEAFF.

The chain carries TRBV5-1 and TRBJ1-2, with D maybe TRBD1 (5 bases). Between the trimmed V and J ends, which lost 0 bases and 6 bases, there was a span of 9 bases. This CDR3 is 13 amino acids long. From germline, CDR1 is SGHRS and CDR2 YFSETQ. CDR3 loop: CASSLVGGDGYTF. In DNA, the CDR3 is TGCGCCAGCAGCTTGGTGGGGGGAGATGGCTACACCTTC.

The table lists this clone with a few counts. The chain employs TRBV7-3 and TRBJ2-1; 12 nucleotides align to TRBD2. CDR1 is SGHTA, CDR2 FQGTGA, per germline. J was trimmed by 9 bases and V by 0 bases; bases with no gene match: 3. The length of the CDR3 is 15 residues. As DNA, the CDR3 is TGTGCCAGCAGCTTAACGACTAGCGGGGGAGGTGAGCAGTTCTTC. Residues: CASSLTTSGGGEQFF.

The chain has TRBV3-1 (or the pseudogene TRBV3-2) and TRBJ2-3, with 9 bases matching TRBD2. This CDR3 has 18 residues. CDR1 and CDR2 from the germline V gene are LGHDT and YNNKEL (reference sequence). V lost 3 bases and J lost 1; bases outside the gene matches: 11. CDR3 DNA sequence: TGTGCCAGCAGCCAGGGAACCCTTAGCGGGGGACGCACAGATACGCAGTATTTT. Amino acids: CASSQGTLSGGRTDTQYF.

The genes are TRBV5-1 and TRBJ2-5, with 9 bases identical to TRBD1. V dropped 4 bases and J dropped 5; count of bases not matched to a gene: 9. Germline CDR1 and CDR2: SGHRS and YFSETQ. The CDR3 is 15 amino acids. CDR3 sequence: CASSPGQGLSETQYF. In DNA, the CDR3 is TGCGCCAGCAGCCCCGGACAGGGGTTGAGCGAGACCCAGTACTTC.

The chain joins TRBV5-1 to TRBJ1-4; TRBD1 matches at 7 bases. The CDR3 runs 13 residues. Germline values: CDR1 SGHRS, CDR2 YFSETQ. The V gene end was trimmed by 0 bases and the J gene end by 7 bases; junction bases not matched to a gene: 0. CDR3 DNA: TGCGCCAGCAGCTTGGGACAGGGTGAAAAACTGTTTTTT. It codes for CASSLGQGEKLFF.

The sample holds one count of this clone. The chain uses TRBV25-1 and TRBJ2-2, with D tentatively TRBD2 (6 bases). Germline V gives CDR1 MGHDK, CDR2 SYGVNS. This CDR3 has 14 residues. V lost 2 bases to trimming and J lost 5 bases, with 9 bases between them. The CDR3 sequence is CASSEGGFTGELFF. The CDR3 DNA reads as TGTGCCAGCAGTGAAGGAGGGTTTACCGGGGAGCTGTTTTTT.

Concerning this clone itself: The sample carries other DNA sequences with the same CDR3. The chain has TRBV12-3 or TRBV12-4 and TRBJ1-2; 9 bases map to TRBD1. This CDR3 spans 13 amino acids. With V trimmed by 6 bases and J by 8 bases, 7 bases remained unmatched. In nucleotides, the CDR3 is TGTGCCAGCAGCCTACAGGGGGCAGGGGGCTACACCTTC. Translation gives CASSLQGAGGYTF.

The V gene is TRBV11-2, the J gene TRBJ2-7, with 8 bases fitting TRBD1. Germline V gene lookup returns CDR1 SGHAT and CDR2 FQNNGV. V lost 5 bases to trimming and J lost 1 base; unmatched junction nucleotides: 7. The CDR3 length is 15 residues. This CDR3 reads CASSTDDRGSYEQYF. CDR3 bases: TGTGCCAGCAGCACTGACGACAGGGGATCCTACGAGCAGTACTTC.

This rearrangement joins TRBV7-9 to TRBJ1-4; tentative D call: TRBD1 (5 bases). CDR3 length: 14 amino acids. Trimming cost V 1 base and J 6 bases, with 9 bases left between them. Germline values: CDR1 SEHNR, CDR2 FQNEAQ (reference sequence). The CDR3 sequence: CASSLDGAYEKLFF. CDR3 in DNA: TGTGCCAGCAGCTTAGATGGGGCCTATGAAAAACTGTTTTTT.

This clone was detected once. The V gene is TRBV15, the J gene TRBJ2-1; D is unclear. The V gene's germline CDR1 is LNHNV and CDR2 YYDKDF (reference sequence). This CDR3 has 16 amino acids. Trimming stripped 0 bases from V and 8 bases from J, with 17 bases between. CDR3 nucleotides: TGTGCCACCAGCAGAGATGGGCAGGCTGGCTTCGATGAGCAGTTCTTC. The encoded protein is CATSRDGQAGFDEQFF.

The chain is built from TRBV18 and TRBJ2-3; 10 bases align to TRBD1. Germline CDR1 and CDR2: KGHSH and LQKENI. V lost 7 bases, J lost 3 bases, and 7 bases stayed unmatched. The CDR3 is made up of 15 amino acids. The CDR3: CASCSGQGRTDTQYF. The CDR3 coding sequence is TGTGCCAGCTGTTCGGGACAGGGGAGGACAGATACGCAGTATTTT.

The CDR3 region is CASSNQGGDNSPLHF. The CDR3 nucleotides read TGTGCCAGCAGCAACCAGGGCGGTGATAATTCACCCCTCCACTTT. V usage is TRBV21-1 and J usage is TRBJ1-6; whether TRBD1, the table's D call, matches the DNA was not checked. TRBV21-1 is an annotated pseudogene. This CDR3 has 15 residues.

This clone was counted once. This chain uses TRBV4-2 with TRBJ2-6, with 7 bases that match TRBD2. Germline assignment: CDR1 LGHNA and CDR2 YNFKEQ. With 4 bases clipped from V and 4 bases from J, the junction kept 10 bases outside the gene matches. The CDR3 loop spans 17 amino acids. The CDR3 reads CASSPTGGLPGANVLTF. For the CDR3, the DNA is TGTGCCAGCAGCCCCACTGGGGGACTACCAGGGGCCAACGTCCTGACTTTC.

CDR3 in amino acids: CASSRTDMNTEAFF. The CDR3 DNA sequence: TGTGCCAGCTCCCGGACAGATATGAACACTGAAGCTTTCTTT. The chain recombines TRBV18 with TRBJ1-1; a weak D match, TRBD1 (6 bases). The CDR3 runs 14 residues. V shed 6 bases and J shed 0 bases, with 11 bases lying between them. Germline V gene lookup returns CDR1 KGHSH and CDR2 LQKENI.

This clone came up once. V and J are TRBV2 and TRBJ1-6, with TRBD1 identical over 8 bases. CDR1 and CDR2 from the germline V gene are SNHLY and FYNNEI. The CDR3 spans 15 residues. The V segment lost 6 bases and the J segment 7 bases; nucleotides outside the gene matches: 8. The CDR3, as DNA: TGTGCCAGCAGCCTTATTAGACAGGGGAATTCACCCCTCCACTTT. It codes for CASSLIRQGNSPLHF.

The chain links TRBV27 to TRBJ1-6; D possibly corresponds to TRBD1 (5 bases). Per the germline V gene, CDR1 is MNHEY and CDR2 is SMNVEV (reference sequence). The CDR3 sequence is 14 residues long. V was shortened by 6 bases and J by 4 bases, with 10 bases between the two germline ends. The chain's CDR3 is CASRQDSYNSPLHF. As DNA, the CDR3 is TGTGCCAGCAGACAAGACAGTTATAATTCACCCCTCCACTTT.

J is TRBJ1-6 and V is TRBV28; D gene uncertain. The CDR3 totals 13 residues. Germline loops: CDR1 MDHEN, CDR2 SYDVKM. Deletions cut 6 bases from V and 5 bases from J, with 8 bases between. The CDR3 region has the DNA TGTGCCAGCAGATCTACCCATAATTCACCCCTCCACTTT. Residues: CASRSTHNSPLHF.

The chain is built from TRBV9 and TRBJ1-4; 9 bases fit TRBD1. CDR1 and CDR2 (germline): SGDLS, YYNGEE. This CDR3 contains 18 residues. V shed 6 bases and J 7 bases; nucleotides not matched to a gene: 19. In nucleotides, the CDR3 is TGTGCCAGCACCTCTGGGCCCTCACAGGGGGCATCGGGTGAAAAACTGTTTTTT. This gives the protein CASTSGPSQGASGEKLFF.

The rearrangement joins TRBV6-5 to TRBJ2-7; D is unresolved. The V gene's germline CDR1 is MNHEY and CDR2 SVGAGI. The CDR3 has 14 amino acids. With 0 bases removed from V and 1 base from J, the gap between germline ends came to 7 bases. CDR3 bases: TGTGCCAGCAGTTACTCGGCTAGATCCTACGAGCAGTACTTC. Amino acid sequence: CASSYSARSYEQYF.

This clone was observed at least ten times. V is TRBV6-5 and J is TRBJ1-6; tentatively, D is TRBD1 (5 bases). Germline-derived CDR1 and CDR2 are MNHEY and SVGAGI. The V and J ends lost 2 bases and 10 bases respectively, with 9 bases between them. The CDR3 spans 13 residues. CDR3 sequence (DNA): TGTGCCAGCAGTTACGACAGAAGCTCACCCCTCCACTTT. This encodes CASSYDRSSPLHF.

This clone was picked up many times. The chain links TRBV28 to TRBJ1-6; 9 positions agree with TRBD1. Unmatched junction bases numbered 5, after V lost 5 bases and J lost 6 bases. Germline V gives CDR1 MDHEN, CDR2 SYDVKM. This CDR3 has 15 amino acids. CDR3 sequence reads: CASSREGQGNSPLHF. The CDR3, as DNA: TGTGCCAGCAGTAGGGAGGGACAGGGTAATTCACCCCTCCACTTT.

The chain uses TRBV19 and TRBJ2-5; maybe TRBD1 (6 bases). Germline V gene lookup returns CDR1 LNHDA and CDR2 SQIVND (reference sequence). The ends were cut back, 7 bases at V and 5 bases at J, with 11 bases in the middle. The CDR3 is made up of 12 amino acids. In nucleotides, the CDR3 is TGTGCCAGTACAGGGGTTGGCGAGACCCAGTACTTC. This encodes CASTGVGETQYF.

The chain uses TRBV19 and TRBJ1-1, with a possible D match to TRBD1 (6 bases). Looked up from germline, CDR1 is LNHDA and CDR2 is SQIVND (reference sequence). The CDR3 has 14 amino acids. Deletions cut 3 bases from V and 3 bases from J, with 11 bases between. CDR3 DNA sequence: TGTGCCAGTAGTATCTACAGGGCGGACACTGAAGCTTTCTTT. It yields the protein CASSIYRADTEAFF.